This T cell receptor beta chain was profiled in a study of blood T cell repertoires in COVID-19. This CDR3 is built from 15 residues. Authors' processing steps: Using reference gene primer amplification, nucleated cell counts were estimated. Assay used: immunoSEQ multiplex PCR; TCRdb lists only in-frame clones, some missing. The DNA was the basis for D and trimming; V, J and clone size are from that table. The sample contains some 250,000 clones, approximately 80% of which appear only once. V usage is TRBV21-1 and J usage is TRBJ2-5; TRBD1 was called by the table and not checked on the DNA. TRBV21-1 is a documented pseudogene. The sample consisted of peripheral blood. The receptor was derived from a woman older than 75 with acute or convalescent COVID-19. The CDR3 protein is CASSKVEGVRETQYF. The DNA for the CDR3 is TGTGCCAGCAGCAAAGTGGAAGGGGTAAGAGAGACCCAGTACTTC.